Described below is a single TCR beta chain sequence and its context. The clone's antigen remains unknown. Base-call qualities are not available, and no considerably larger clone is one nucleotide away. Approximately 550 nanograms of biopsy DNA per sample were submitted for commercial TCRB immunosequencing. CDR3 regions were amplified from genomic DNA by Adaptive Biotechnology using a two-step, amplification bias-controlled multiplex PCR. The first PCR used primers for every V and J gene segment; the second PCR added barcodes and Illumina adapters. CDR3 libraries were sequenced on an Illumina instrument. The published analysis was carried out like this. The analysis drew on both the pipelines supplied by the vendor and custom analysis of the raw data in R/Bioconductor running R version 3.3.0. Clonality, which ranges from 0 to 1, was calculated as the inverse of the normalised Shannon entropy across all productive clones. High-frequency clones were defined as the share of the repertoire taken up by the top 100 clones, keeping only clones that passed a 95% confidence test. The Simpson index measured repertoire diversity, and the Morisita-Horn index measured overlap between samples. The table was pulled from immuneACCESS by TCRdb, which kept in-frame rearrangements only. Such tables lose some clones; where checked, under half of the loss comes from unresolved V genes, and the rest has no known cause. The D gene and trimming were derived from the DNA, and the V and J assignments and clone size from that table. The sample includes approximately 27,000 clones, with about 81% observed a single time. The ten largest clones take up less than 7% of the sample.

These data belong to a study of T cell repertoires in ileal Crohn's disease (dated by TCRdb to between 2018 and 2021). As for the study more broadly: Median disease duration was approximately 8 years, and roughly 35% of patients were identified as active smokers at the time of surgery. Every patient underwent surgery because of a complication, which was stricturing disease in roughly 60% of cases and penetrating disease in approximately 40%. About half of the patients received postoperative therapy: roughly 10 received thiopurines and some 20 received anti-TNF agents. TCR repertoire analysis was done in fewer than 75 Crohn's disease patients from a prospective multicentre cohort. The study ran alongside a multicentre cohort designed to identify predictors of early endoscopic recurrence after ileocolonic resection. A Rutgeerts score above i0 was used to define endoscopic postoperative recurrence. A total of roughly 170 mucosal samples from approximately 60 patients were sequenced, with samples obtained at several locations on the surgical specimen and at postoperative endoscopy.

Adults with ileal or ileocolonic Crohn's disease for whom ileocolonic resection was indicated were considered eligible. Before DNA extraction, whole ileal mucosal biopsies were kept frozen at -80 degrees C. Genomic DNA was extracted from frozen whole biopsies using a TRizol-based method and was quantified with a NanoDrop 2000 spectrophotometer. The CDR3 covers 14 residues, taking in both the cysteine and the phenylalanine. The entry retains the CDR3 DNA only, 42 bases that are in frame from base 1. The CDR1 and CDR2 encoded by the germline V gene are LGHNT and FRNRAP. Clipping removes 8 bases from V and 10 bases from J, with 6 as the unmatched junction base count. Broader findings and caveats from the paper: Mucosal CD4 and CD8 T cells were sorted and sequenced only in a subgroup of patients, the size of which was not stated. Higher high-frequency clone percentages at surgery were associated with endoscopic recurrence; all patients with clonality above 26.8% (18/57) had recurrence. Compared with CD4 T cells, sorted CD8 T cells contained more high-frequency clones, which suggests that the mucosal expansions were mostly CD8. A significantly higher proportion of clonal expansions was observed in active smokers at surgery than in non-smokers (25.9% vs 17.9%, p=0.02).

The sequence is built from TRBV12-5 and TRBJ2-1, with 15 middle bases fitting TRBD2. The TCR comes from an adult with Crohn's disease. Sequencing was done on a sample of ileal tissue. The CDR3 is CASWTSGGDGEQFF. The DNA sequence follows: TGTGCTAGTTGGACTAGCGGGGGGGATGGGGAGCAGTTCTTC.